The present T cell receptor beta chain was sequenced within a study of CD8 T cells in Susac syndrome. This CDR3 is built from 14 residues. Germline V lookup: CDR1 SGDLS, CDR2 YYNGEE. With 3 bases removed from V and 3 bases from J, the gap between germline ends came to 12 bases. With random hexamers, 0.5 to 1 ug RNA was reverse transcribed. Using its own MiXCR run on the immunoSEQ multiplex PCR reads, TCRdb lists one record per CDR3 protein. This sample yields 65,000 to 90,000 distinct CDR3 sequences, of which around 96% are seen a single time; about 0.4% belongs to the top ten. The rearrangement links TRBV9 to TRBJ1-2, with a tentative D call TRBD1 (5 bases). The sequence was collected from a human donor with multiple sclerosis. The sample consisted of CD8+ T cells from PBMCs. The CDR3 DNA reads TGTGCCAGCAGCGCTAGCCGGGACGACTATGGCTACACCTTC. Translating gives CASSASRDDYGYTF.